The next 14 T cell receptor beta chains were all read from a single sample in a study of blood T cell repertoires in COVID-19. Produced via immunoSEQ multiplex PCR; TCRdb's table is partial and in-frame only. The top ten clones hold roughly 8% of a sample with under 35,000 clones, about nine tenths of them seen once. The sequenced sample consisted of peripheral blood. The receptor source for this set is a woman between 45 and 60 years old with active COVID-19.

CDR3 nucleotide sequence: TGTGCCAGCAGCTTTGGCGGGACCGTCTACAATGAGCAGTTCTTC. Its protein is CASSFGGTVYNEQFF. This chain connects TRBV5-6 to TRBJ2-1; the D gene is possibly TRBD2 (6 bases). V lost 2 bases and J lost 3, with 12 bases in between. The CDR3 runs to 15 residues. Germline CDR1 and CDR2: SGHDT and YYEEEE.

The chain combines TRBV30 with TRBJ2-3; 9 nucleotides match TRBD1. Trimming removed 0 bases from V and 4 bases from J; junction bases left unmatched: 5. The germline CDR1 and CDR2 sequences are GTSNPN and SVGIG (reference sequence). The CDR3 sequence is 15 residues long. The CDR3 region has the DNA TGTGCCTGGAGTGTAGGGGACAGGGATGCAGATACGCAGTATTTT. Residues: CAWSVGDRDADTQYF.

J is TRBJ2-1 and V is TRBV3-1 (or the pseudogene TRBV3-2), with TRBD2 identical over 8 bases. The length of the CDR3 is 15 residues. The trim removed 4 bases at V and 6 bases at J, leaving 8 bases unmatched. Germline lookup yields CDR1 LGHDT and CDR2 YNNKEL (reference sequence). The CDR3, as DNA: TGTGCCAGCAGCCCCAGGTGGGCGGGAGGCAATGAGCAGTTCTTC. Amino acids: CASSPRWAGGNEQFF.

This chain connects TRBV29-1 to TRBJ1-3; D gene uncertain. V was shortened by 4 bases and J by 4 bases, with 8 bases between the two germline ends. The length of the CDR3 is 12 residues. The germline V gene encodes CDR1 SQVTM and CDR2 ANQGSEA. The CDR3 region is CSVVTVGNTIYF. In nucleotides, the CDR3 is TGCAGCGTTGTAACAGTAGGAAACACCATATATTTT.

The chain uses TRBV2 and TRBJ2-5; 10 positions match TRBD1. The germline V gene has CDR1 SNHLY and CDR2 FYNNEI. CDR3 length equals 17 residues. V lost 5 bases to trimming and J lost 4 bases; unmatched junction nucleotides: 13. The CDR3 coding sequence is TGTGCCAGCAGTTCCAACCCGACAGGGGGCGTGGGAGAGACCCAGTACTTC. Its translation is CASSSNPTGGVGETQYF.

This rearrangement joins TRBV21-1 to TRBJ1-1. TRBV21-1 is reported as a pseudogene. The CDR3 runs 16 residues. CDR3 loop: CASSPLVTGKDTEAFF. The CDR3 DNA follows: TGTGCCAGCAGCCCCTTGGTGACTGGAAAGGACACTGAAGCTTTCTTT.

V usage is TRBV29-1 and J usage is TRBJ1-1, with D perhaps matching TRBD1 (6 bases). Germline V gives CDR1 SQVTM, CDR2 ANQGSEA. This CDR3 has 13 residues. V was cut by 3 bases and J by 0 bases, with 8 bases left in between. The CDR3 bases are TGCAGCGTTGAGGACAGCCTGAACACTGAAGCTTTCTTT. It encodes CSVEDSLNTEAFF.

This clone came up once. The chain combines TRBV7-2 with TRBJ2-1; a weak D match, TRBD2 (6 bases). The CDR3 has 17 amino acids. V gave up 4 bases and J gave up 3 bases, with 19 bases separating them. Germline lookup yields CDR1 SGHTA and CDR2 FQGNSA. CDR3 protein: CASSSPGLMRGYNEQFF. The DNA of the CDR3 is TGTGCCAGCAGCTCCCCAGGGCTGATGCGGGGCTACAATGAGCAGTTCTTC.

The chain couples TRBV4-1 to TRBJ2-3; TRBD2 agrees at 10 bases. The germline V gene has CDR1 MGHRA and CDR2 YSYEKL. The CDR3 consists of 14 residues. J was trimmed by 4 bases and V by 6 bases; bases with no gene match: 4. This CDR3 reads CASSKSGRADTQYF. CDR3 DNA: TGCGCCAGCAGTAAGAGCGGGAGGGCAGATACGCAGTATTTT.

The chain employs TRBV5-6 and TRBJ2-3; maybe TRBD2 (5 bases). V lost 6 bases, J lost 2 bases, and 16 bases lay in between. Germline V gene data show CDR1 as SGHDT and CDR2 as YYEEEE. The CDR3 contains 15 residues. CDR3 sequence: CASTLRGRITDTQYF. CDR3 sequence (DNA): TGTGCCAGCACCCTCCGAGGGAGAATCACAGATACGCAGTATTTT.

This clone has a single count. This chain uses TRBV13 with TRBJ2-7; D perhaps matches TRBD2 (6 bases). The germline gives CDR1 PRHDT, CDR2 FYEKMQ (reference sequence). This CDR3 spans 15 amino acids. The V and J ends lost 0 bases and 2 bases respectively, with 11 bases between them. The CDR3 sequence: CASSLGAGSTYEQYF. As DNA, the CDR3 is TGTGCCAGCAGCTTAGGAGCGGGTTCCACCTACGAGCAGTACTTC.

In nucleotides, the CDR3 is TGTGCCAGCAGTGAAGAGATCGGAACAGGGCTCCTCTCCTACGAGCAGTACTTC. It translates to CASSEEIGTGLLSYEQYF. The chain uses TRBV6-1 and TRBJ2-7; D may be TRBD1 (6 bases). CDR3 length equals 18 residues. V was shortened by 1 base and J by 0 bases, with 19 bases between the two germline ends. Germline CDR1 is MNHNS and CDR2 is SASEGT.

The rearrangement joins TRBV4-1 to TRBJ2-5, with D perhaps matching TRBD1 (6 bases). This CDR3 is 13 amino acids long. V lost 1 base and J 3 bases, leaving 6 bases between the germline ends. Germline-derived CDR1 and CDR2 are MGHRA and YSYEKL. The CDR3, as DNA: TGCGCCAGCAGCCAAGGGACAGAAGAGACCCAGTACTTC. It translates to CASSQGTEETQYF.

The chain uses TRBV7-9 and TRBJ2-1, with 13 nucleotides matching TRBD2. The CDR3 has 19 residues. Looked up from germline, CDR1 is SEHNR and CDR2 is FQNEAQ (reference sequence). V dropped 2 bases and J dropped 4; count of bases not matched to a gene: 11. CDR3 sequence (DNA): TGTGCCAGCAGCTTACTGGGACTAGCGGGGCCCAAGAAATACAATGAGCAGTTCTTC. Translating it yields CASSLLGLAGPKKYNEQFF.